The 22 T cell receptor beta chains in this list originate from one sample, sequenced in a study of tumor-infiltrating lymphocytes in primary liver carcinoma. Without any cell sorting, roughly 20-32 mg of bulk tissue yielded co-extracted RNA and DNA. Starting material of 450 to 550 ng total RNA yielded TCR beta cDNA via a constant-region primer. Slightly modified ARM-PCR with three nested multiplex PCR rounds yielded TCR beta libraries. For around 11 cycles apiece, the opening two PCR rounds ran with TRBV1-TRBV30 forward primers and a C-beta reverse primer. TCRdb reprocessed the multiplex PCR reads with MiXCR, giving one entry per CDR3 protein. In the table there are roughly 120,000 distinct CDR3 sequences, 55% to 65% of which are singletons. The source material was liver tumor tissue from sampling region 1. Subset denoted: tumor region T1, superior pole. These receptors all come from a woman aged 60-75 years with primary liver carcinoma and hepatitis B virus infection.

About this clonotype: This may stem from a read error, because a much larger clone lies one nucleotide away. CDR3 amino acids: CASSPTGTGNSSLHF. The CDR3 region has the DNA TGTGCCAGCAGCCCTACCGGGACAGGGAATTCATCCCTCCACTTT. The rearrangement uses TRBV6-5 and TRBJ1-6; TRBD1 matches at 9 bases. The germline V gene has CDR1 MNHEY and CDR2 SVGAGI. The CDR3 is 15 amino acids.

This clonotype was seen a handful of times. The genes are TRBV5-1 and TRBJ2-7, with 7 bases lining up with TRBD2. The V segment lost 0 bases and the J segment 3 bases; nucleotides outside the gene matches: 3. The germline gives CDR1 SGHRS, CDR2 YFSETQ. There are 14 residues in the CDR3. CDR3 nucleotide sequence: TGCGCCAGCAGCTTGGTCGGGGGGAACTACGAGCAGTACTTC. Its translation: CASSLVGGNYEQYF.

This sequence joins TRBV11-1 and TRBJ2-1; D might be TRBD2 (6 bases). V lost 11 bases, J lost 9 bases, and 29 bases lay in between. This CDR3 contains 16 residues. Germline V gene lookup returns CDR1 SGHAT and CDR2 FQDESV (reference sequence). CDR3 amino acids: CAVSYKPGLLQPEQFF. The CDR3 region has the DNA TGTGCCGTCAGTTACAAACCGGGACTCCTACAACCTGAGCAGTTCTTC.

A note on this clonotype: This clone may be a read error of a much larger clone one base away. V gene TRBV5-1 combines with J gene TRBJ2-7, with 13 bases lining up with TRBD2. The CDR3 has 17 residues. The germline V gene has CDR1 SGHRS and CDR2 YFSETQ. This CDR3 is CASSLAQGTSGIYGQYF. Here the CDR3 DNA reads TGCGCCAGCAGCTTGGCCCAGGGGACTAGCGGGATCTACGGGCAGTACTTC.

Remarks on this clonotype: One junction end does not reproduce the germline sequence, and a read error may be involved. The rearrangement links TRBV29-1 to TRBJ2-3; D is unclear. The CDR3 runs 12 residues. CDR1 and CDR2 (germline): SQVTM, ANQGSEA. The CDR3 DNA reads TGCAGCGTTGAAGATGAAGGTTATACGCACTATTTT. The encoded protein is CSVEDEGYTHYF.

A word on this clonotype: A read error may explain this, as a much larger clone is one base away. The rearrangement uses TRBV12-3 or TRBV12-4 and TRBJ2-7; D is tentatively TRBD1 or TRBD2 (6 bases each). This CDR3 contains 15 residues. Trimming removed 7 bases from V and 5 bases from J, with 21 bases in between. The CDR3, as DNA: TGTGCCAGCACCCTCGGGATAGGGGGGCCTAACGAGCAGTACTTC. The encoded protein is CASTLGIGGPNEQYF.

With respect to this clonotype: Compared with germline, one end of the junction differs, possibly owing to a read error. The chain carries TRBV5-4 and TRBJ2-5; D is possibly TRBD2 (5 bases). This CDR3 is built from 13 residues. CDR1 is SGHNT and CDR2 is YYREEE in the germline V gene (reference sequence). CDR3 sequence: CTSSLGAEETQYF. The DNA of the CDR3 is TGTACCAGCAGCTTGGGAGCGGAAGAGACCCAGTACTTC.

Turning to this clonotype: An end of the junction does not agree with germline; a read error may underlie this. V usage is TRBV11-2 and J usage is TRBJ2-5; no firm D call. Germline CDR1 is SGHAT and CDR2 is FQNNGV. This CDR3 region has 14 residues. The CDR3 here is CASSWPMLQETQYF. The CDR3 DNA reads TGTGCCAGCAGCTGGCCCATGCTACAAGAGACCCAATACTTC.

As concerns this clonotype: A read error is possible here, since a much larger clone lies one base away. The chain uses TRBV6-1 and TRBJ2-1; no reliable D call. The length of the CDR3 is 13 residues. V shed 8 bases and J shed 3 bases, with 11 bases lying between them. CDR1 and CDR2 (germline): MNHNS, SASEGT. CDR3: CASESEGYNEQFF. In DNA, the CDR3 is TGTGCCAGCGAGTCTGAAGGCTACAATGAGCAGTTCTTC.

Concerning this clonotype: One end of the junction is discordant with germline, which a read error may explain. CDR3 region: CDSSLATGTNYEQFF. The CDR3 region has the DNA TGTGACAGCAGCTTAGCTACCGGGACCAACTATGAGCAGTTCTTC. The chain recombines TRBV11-2 with TRBJ2-1; D is possibly TRBD1 or TRBD2 (5 bases each). CDR1 is SGHAT, CDR2 FQNNGV, per germline. The CDR3 runs 15 residues.

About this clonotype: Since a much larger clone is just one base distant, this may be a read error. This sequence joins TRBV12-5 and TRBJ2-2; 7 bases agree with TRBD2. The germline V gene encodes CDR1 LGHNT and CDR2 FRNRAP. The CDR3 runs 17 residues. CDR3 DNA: TGTGCTAGTGGTTTGGCCTTGACTAGCCCCGGGGCCGGGGAGCTGTCTTTT. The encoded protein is CASGLALTSPGAGELSF. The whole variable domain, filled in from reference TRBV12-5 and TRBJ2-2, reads DARVTQTPRHKVTEMGQEVTMRCQPILGHNTVFWYRQTMMQGLELLAYFRNRAPLDDSGMPKDRFSAEMPDATLATLKIQPSEPRDSAVYFCASGLALTSPGAGELSFGEGSRLTVL.

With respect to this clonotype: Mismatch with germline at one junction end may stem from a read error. CDR3 sequence (DNA): TGTGCCAGCAGTCCCGGAGGGGGACTAGCGGGAAACGCCGGGGAGCCGTTTTTT. Translating it yields CASSPGGGLAGNAGEPFF. J is TRBJ2-2 and V is TRBV11-2, with TRBD2 matching 13 bases. The CDR3 runs 18 residues. Germline V lookup: CDR1 SGHAT, CDR2 FQNNGV. The entire variable domain, with the rest obtained from reference TRBV11-2 and TRBJ2-2, is as follows: EAGVAQSPRYKIIEKRQSVAFWCNPISGHATLYWYQQILGQGPKLLIQFQNNGVVDDSQLPKDRFSAERLKGVDSTLKIQPAKLEDSAVYLCASSPGGGLAGNAGEPFFGEGSRLTVL.

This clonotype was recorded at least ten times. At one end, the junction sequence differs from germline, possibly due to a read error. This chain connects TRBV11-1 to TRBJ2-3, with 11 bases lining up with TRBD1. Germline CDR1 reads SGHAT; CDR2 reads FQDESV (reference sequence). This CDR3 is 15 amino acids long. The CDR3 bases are TGTACCAGCCGCCTCCGGGACAGGGGGTCAGATACGCAGTATTTT. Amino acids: CTSRLRDRGSDTQYF.

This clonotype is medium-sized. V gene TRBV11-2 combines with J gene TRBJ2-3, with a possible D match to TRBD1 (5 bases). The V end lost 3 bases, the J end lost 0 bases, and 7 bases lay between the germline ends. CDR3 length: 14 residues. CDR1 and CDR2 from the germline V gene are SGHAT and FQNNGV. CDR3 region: CASSFGHSTDTQYF. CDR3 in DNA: TGTGCCAGCAGCTTTGGACACAGCACAGATACGCAGTATTTT.

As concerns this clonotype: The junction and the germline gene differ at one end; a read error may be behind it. The CDR3: CASNLAEQGAYEQYF. The DNA for the CDR3 is TGTGCCAGCAACTTAGCGGAACAGGGGGCCTACGAGCAGTACTTC. The chain recombines TRBV11-2 with TRBJ2-7, with 8 nucleotides matching TRBD1. The CDR3 loop spans 15 amino acids. Germline loops: CDR1 SGHAT, CDR2 FQNNGV.

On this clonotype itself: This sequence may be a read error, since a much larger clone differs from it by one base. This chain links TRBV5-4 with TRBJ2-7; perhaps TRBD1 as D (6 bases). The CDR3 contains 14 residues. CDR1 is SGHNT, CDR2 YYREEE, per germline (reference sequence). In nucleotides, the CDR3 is TGTGCCAGCAGCTTGGCAGGGGCCTCCTACGAGCGGTACTTC. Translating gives CASSLAGASYERYF.

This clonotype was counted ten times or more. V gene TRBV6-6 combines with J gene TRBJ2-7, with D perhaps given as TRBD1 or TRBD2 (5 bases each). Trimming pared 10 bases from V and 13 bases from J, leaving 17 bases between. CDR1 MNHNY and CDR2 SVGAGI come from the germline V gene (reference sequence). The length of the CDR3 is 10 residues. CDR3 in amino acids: CATRSGRDYF. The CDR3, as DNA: TGTGCCACCCGGTCGGGCAGGGACTACTTC.

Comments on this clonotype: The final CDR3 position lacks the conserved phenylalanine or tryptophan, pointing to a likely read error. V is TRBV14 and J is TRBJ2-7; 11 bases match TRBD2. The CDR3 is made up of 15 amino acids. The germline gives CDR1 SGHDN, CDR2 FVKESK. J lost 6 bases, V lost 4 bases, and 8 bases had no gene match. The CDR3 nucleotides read TGTGCCAGCAGCCGCTTGACTAGCGGGAAAGTCGAGCAGTACATC. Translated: CASSRLTSGKVEQYI.

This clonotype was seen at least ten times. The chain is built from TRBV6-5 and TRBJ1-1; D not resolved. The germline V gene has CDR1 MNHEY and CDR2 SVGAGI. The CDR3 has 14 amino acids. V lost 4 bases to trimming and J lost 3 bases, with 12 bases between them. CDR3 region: CASSSPREYTEAFF. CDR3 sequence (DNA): TGTGCCAGCAGTTCCCCCCGGGAGTACACTGAAGCTTTCTTT.

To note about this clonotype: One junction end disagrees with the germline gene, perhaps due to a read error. CDR3 residues: CAGSWGRTRTYEQHF. The CDR3 DNA is TGTGCCGGCAGCTGGGGCAGGACGAGGACCTACGAGCAGCACTTC. The gene calls are TRBV11-1 and TRBJ2-7; a possible D gene is TRBD1 (5 bases). The germline CDR1 and CDR2 sequences are SGHAT and FQDESV (reference sequence). The CDR3 length is 15 residues.

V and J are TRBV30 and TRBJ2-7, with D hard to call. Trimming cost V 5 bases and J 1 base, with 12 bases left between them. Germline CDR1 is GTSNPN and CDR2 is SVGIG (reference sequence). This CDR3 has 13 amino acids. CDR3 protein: CAWARPGSYEQYF. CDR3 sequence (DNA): TGTGCCTGGGCCCGTCCTGGGTCCTACGAGCAGTACTTC.

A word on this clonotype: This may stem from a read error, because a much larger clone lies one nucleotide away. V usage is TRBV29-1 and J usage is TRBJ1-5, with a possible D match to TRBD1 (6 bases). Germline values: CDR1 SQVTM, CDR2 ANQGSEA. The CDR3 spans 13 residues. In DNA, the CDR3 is TGCAGCGTGGCAGGGGTCGGCAATCAGTCCCAGCATTTT. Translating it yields CSVAGVGNQSQHF.